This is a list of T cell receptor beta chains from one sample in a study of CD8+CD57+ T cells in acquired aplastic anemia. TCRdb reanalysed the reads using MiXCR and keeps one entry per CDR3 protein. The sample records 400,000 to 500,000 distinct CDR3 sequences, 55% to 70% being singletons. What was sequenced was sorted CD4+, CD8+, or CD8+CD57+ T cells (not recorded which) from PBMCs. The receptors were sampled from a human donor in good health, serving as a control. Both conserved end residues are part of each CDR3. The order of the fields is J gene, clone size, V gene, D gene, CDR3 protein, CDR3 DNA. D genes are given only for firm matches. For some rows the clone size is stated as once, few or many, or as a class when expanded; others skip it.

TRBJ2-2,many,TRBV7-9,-,CASSSGQSTGELFF,TGTGCCAGCAGCTCCGGCCAGAGCACCGGGGAGCTGTTTTTT
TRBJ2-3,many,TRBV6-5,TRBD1,CASRPDRVADTQYF,TGTGCCAGCAGGCCCGACAGGGTTGCAGATACGCAGTATTTT
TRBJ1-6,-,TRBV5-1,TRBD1,CASAQGRGNSPLHF,TGCGCCAGCGCACAGGGGAGAGGTAATTCACCCCTCCACTTT
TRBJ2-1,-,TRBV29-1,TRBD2,CSAGASGGWNEQFF,TGCAGCGCTGGGGCTAGCGGGGGGTGGAATGAGCAGTTCTTC
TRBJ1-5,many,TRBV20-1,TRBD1,CSARSSHRGSNQPQHF,TGCAGTGCTAGATCATCTCACAGGGGTAGCAATCAGCCCCAGCATTTT
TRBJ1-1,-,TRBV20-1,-,CSAGPGPTNTEAFF,TGCAGTGCTGGGCCGGGACCTACGAACACTGAAGCTTTCTTT
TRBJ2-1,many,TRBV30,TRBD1,CAWRQDRVYNEQFF,TGTGCCTGGAGACAGGACAGGGTATACAATGAGCAGTTCTTC
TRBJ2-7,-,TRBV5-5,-,CASSFGRDVYEQYF,TGTGCCAGCAGCTTCGGCAGGGACGTCTACGAGCAGTACTTC
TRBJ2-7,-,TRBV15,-,CATEDGAYEQYF,TGTGCCACCGAGGACGGGGCCTACGAGCAGTACTTC
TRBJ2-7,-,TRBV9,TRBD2,CASRRGLAYEQYF,TGTGCCAGCAGGAGAGGACTAGCCTACGAGCAGTACTTC
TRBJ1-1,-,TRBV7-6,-,CASALVPGTANTEAFF,TGTGCCAGCGCCTTAGTGCCCGGGACCGCGAACACTGAAGCTTTCTTT
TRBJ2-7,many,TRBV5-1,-,CASSTGDGLYEQYF,TGCGCCAGCAGTACCGGGGACGGATTGTACGAGCAGTACTTC
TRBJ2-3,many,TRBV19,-,CASGSDTQYF,TGTGCCAGCGGCTCAGATACGCAGTATTTT
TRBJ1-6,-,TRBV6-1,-,CASSHKAGGPYNSPLHF,TGTGCCAGCAGCCACAAAGCGGGGGGCCCTTACAATTCACCCCTCCACTTT
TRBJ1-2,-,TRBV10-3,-,CAISGSNGGWAF,TGTGCCATCAGTGGGTCGAATGGTGGCTGGGCCTTC
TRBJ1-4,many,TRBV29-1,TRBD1,CSVELGQGATNEKLFF,TGCAGCGTTGAGCTGGGACAGGGGGCAACTAATGAAAAACTGTTTTTT
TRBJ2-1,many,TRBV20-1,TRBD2,CSAMGLAGGLLFNEQFF,TGCAGTGCTATGGGACTAGCGGGGGGCCTACTTTTCAATGAGCAGTTCTTC
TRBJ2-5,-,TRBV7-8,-,CASSPVEAGQYF,TGTGCCAGCAGCCCCGTCGAGGCTGGCCAGTACTTC
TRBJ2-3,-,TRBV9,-,CASTSSYAQYLGHF,TGTGCCAGCACCAGCTCCTACGCGCAGTACTTGGGGCATTTT
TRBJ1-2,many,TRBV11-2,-,CASSFGLFYGYTF,TGTGCCAGCAGCTTTGGGCTCTTCTATGGCTACACCTTC
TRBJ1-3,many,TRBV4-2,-,CASSQEAGDSGNTIYF,TGTGCCAGCAGCCAAGAAGCGGGGGACTCTGGAAACACCATATATTTT
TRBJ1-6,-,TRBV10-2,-,CASSESGQNSPLHF,TGCGCCAGCAGTGAGTCGGGGCAGAATTCACCCCTCCACTTT
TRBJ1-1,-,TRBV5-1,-,CASSLYARTSEAFF,TGTGCCAGCAGCCTGTACGCTCGGACTAGTGAAGCTTTCTTT
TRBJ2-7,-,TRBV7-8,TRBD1,CASSLAWTGGIPYEQYF,TGTGCCAGCAGCTTAGCCTGGACAGGGGGCATCCCCTACGAGCAGTACTTC
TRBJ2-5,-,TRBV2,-,CASSRRLVGETQYF,TGTGCCAGCAGCAGAAGACTAGTCGGGGAGACCCAGTACTTC
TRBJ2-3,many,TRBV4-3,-,CASSQEVTGTDTQYF,TGCGCCAGCAGCCAAGAGGTGACAGGTACAGATACGCAGTATTTT
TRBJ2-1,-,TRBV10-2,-,CASSPQTSYNEQFF,TGCGCCAGCAGTCCCCAAACCTCCTACAATGAGCAGTTCTTC
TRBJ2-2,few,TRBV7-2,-,CASSLDPGTRSPLFF,TGTGCCAGCAGCTTAGATCCAGGCACGCGCTCACCCCTGTTTTTT
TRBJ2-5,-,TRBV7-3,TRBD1,CARDRVVTETQYF,TGTGCTAGAGACAGGGTTGTGACAGAGACCCAGTACTTC
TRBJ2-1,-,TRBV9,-,CASSVSINEKLFFF,TGTGCCAGCAGCGTGTCCATTAATGAAAAACTGTTTTTCTTC
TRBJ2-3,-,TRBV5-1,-,CASSATDAGEQDTQYF,TGCGCCAGCAGCGCTACAGACGCCGGGGAGCAAGATACGCAGTATTTT
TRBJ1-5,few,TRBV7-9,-,CASSFLSEQYFGPF,-
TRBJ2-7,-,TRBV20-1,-,CSVEDAGDEQYF,TGCAGCGTTGAAGACGCCGGCGACGAGCAGTACTTC
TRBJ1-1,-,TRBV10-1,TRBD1,CASNQGVGTEAFF,TGCGCCAGCAACCAGGGGGTAGGAACTGAAGCTTTCTTT
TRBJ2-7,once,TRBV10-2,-,CASIDQTGSSEAYF,TGCGCCAGCATTGACCAAACTGGGAGCTCTGAAGCGTACTTT
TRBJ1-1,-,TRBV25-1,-,CASSPPFGDTEALF,TGTGCCAGCAGTCCTCCTTTCGGGGACACTGAAGCTCTCTTT
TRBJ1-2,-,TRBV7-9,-,CASSPTTGRVLSYTF,TGTGCCAGCAGCCCAACAACGGGCAGGGTACTGAGTTACACCTTC
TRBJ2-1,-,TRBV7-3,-,CASSLDGDAQFF,TGTGCCAGCAGCTTAGATGGGGATGCGCAGTTCTTC
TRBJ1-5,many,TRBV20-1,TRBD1,CSATVTGGQRRQPQHF,TGCAGTGCTACAGTGACAGGGGGCCAACGCCGTCAGCCCCAGCATTTT
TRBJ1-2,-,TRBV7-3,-,CASSLAGLGTHTF,TGTGCCAGCAGCTTGGCAGGGTTAGGTACCCACACCTTC
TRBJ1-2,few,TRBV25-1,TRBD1,CASSEQGVGDYGYTF,TGTGCCAGCAGTGAACAGGGGGTTGGTGACTATGGCTACACCTTC
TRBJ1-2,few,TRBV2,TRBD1,CASSRGTGSYGYTF,TGTGCCAGCTCCCGAGGGACAGGCAGCTATGGCTACACCTTC
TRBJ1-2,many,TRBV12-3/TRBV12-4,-,CASRGSQGGYTF,TGTGCCAGCAGGGGCTCCCAGGGTGGCTACACCTTC
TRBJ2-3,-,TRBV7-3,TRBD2,CASSPRTSGRRSTDTQYF,TGTGCCAGCAGCCCGCGGACTAGCGGGAGAAGGTCGACAGATACGCAGTATTTT
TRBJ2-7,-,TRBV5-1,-,CASCGGVSGTYEQYF,TGCGCCAGCTGCGGAGGGGTTTCCGGCACCTACGAGCAGTACTTC
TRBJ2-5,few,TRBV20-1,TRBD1,CSARDRDRGWETQYF,TGCAGTGCTAGAGACCGGGACAGGGGATGGGAGACCCAGTACTTC
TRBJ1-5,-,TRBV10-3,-,CAISDSGRQPQHF,TGTGCCATCAGTGACTCCGGGCGTCAGCCCCAGCATTTT